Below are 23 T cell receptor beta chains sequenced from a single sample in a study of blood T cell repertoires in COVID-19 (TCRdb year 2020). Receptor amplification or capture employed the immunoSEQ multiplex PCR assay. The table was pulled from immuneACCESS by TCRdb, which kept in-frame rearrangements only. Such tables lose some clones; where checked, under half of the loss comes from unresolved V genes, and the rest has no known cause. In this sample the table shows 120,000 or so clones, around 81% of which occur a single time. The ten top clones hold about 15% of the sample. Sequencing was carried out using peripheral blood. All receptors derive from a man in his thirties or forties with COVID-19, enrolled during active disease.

The CDR3 loop is CASSITGGPLYEQYF. In DNA form, the CDR3 reads TGTGCCAGCAGTATAACAGGGGGGCCCCTCTACGAGCAGTACTTC. The chain has TRBV28 and TRBJ2-7, with 8 bases identical to TRBD1. CDR3 length: 15 amino acids. CDR1 is MDHEN and CDR2 is SYDVKM in the germline V gene. The junction had 9 bases not matched to a gene; V was cut back by 5 bases and J by 3 bases.

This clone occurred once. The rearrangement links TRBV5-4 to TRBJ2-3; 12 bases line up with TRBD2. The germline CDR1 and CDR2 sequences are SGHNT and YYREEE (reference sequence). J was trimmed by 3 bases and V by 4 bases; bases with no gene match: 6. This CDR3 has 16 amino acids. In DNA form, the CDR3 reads TGTGCCAGCAGCGTAGGGACTAGCGGGCCAACAGATACGCAGTATTTT. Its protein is CASSVGTSGPTDTQYF.

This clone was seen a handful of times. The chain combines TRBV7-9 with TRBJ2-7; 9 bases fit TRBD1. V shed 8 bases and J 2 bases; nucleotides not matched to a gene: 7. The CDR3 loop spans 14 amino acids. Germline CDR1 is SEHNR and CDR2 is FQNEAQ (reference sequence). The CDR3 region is CASGRTGAPYEQYF. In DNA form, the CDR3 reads TGTGCCAGCGGGAGGACAGGGGCCCCCTACGAGCAGTACTTC.

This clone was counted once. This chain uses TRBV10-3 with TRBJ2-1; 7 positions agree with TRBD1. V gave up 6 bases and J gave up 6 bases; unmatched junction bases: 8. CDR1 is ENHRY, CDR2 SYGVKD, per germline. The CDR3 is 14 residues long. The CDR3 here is CAIRVSTGPNEQFF. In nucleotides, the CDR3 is TGTGCCATCAGGGTATCGACAGGGCCCAATGAGCAGTTCTTC.

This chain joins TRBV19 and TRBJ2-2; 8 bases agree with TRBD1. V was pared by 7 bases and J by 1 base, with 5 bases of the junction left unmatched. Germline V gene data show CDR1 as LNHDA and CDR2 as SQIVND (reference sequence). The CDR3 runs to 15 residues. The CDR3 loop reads CASKAGTGNTGELFF. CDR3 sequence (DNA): TGTGCCAGTAAAGCCGGGACAGGGAACACCGGGGAGCTGTTTTTT.

The CDR3: CASSLGSSGVNEQYF. CDR3 nucleotide sequence: TGTGCCAGCAGCTTAGGTTCCTCAGGCGTCAACGAGCAGTACTTC. The V and J genes are TRBV7-9 and TRBJ2-7, with D unclear. This CDR3 spans 15 amino acids. Germline-derived CDR1 and CDR2 are SEHNR and FQNEAQ (reference sequence). The germline V and J ends were trimmed by 1 base and 5 bases, with 15 bases remaining between them.

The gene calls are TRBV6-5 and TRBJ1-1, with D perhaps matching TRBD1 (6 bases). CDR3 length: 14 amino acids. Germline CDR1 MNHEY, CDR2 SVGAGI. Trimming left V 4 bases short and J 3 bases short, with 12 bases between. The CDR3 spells CASSSVTGDTEAFF. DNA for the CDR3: TGTGCCAGCAGTTCCGTGACAGGAGACACTGAAGCTTTCTTT.

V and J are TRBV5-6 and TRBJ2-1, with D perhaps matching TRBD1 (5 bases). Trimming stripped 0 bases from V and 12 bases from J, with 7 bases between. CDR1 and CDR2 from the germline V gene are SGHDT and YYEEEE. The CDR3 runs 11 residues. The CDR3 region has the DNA TGTGCCAGCAGCTTGGGGGGCCGGCAGTTCTTC. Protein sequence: CASSLGGRQFF.

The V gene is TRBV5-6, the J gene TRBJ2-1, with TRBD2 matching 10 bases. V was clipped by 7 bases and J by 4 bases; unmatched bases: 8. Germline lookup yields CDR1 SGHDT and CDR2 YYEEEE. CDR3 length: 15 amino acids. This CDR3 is CASRTSGLSYNEQFF. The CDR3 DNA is TGTGCCAGCCGGACTAGCGGCCTCTCTTACAATGAGCAGTTCTTC.

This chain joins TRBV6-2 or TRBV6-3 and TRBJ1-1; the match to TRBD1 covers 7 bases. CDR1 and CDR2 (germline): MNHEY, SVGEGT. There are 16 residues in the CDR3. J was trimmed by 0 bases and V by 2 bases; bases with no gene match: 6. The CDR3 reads CASSYLPGQMNTEAFF. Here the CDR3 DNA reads TGTGCCAGCAGTTACCTACCGGGACAGATGAACACTGAAGCTTTCTTT.

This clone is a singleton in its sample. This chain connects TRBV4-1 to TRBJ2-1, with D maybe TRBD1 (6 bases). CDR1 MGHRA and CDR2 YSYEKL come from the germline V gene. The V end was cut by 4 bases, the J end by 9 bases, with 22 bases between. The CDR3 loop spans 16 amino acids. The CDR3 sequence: CASSPQTGLEFFEQFF. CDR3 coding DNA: TGCGCCAGCAGCCCCCAGACAGGTCTCGAATTTTTTGAGCAGTTCTTC.

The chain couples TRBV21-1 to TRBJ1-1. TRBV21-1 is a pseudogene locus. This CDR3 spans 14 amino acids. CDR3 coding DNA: TGTGCCAGCAGCAAACAGAGGGAGAACACTGAAGCTTTCTTT. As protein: CASSKQRENTEAFF.

CDR3 coding DNA: TGTGCCAGCAGCTCCCAAGGAGGGCAGGGAGAGACCCAGTACTTC. Translation: CASSSQGGQGETQYF. The V and J genes are TRBV9 and TRBJ2-5; the D gene is possibly TRBD2 (6 bases). Germline V gene data show CDR1 as SGDLS and CDR2 as YYNGEE. The germline V and J ends were trimmed by 4 bases and 4 bases, with 17 bases remaining between them. This CDR3 is built from 15 residues.

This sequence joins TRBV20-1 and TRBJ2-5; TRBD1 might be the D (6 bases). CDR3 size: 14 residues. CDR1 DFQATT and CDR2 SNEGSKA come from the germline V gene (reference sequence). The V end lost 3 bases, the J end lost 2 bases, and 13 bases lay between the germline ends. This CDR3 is CSASVDSEQETQYF. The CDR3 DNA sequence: TGCAGTGCTAGTGTGGACAGCGAGCAAGAGACCCAGTACTTC.

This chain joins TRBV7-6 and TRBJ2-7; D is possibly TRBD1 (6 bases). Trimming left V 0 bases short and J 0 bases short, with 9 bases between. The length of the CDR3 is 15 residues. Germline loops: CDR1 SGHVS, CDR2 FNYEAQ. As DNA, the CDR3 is TGTGCCAGCAGCTTAGCTAAGGACAGCTCCTACGAGCAGTACTTC. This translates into CASSLAKDSSYEQYF.

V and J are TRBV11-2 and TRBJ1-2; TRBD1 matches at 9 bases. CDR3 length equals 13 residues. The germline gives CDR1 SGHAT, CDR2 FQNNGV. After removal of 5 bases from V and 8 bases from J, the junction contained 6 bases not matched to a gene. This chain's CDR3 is CASSIGQGRGYTF. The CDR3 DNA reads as TGTGCCAGCAGCATCGGACAGGGGAGAGGCTACACCTTC.

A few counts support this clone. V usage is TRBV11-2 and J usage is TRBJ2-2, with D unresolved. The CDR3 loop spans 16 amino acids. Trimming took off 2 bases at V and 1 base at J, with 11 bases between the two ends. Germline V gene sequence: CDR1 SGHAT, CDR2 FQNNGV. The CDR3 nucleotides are TGTGCCAGCAGCTTACGCCGCGGCGAGAACACCGGGGAGCTGTTTTTT. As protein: CASSLRRGENTGELFF.

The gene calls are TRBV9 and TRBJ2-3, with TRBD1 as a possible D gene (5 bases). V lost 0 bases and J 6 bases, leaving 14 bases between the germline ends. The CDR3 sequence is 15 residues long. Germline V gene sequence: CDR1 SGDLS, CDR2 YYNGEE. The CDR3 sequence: CASSVEGSRSDTQYF. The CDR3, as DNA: TGTGCCAGCAGCGTAGAGGGGTCTCGCTCGGATACGCAGTATTTT.

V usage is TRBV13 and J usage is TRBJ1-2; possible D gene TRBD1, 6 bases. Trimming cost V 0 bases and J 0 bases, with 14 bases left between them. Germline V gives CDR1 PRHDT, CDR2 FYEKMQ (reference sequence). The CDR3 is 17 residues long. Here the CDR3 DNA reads TGTGCCAGCAGCTTAGGCCGGCAGGGGAAAGCTAACTATGGCTACACCTTC. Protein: CASSLGRQGKANYGYTF.

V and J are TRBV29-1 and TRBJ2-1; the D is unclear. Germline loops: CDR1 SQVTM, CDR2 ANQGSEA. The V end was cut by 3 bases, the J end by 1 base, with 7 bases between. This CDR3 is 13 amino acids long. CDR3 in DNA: TGCAGCGTTGAGCCAGGTTCCTACAATGAGCAGTTCTTC. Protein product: CSVEPGSYNEQFF.

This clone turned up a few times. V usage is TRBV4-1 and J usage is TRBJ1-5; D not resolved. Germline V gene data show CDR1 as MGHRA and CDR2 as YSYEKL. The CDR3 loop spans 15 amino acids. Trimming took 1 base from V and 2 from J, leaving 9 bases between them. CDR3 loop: CASSQAAGGNQPQHF. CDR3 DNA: TGCGCCAGCAGCCAAGCGGCCGGAGGCAATCAGCCCCAGCATTTT.

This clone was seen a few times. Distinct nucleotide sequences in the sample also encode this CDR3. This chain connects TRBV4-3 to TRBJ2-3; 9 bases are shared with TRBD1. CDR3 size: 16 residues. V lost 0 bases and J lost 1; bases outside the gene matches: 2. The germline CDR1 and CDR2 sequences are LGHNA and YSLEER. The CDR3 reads CASSQERTGGTDTQYF. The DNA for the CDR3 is TGCGCCAGCAGCCAAGAGAGGACAGGGGGCACAGATACGCAGTATTTT.

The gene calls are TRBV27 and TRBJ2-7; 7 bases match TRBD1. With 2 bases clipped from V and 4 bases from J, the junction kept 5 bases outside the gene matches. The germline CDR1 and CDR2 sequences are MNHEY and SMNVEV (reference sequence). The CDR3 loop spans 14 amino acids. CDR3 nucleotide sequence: TGTGCCAGCAGTTTAACAGGGGCAGGGTACGAGCAGTACTTC. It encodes CASSLTGAGYEQYF.